The 12 T cell receptor beta chains below were found in one sample sequenced in a study of regulatory T cells in long-lasting Graves disease. Time point given: newly diagnosed GD, antithyroid drugs for less than 3 months. TCR sequences were obtained from RNA taken from PBMCs. In building TCR beta libraries, iRepertoire HTBI primers were used together with Arm-PCR of CDR3 regions. TCRdb reprocessed the multiplex PCR reads via MiXCR and lists one record per CDR3 protein. The repertoire holds about 470,000 distinct CDR3 sequences, with under 20% as singletons. The same sample was also studied in work on T cells in Graves' hyperthyroidism and ophthalmopathy.

The sequenced sample was peripheral blood mononuclear cells (PBMCs), obtained at new diagnosis, from a patient treated with antithyroid drugs. The source of these receptors is a man aged 35 to 55 with Graves disease.

The chain couples TRBV5-1 to TRBJ2-7, with D tentatively TRBD1 (5 bases). This CDR3 is built from 17 residues. Trimming pared 1 base from V and 4 bases from J, leaving 21 bases between. Germline V CDR1 and CDR2: SGHRS, YFSETQ. For the CDR3, the DNA is TGCGCCAGCAGCTTGCCTCATCAGGGTAAAATGGCTTACGAGCAGTACTTC. Its protein product is CASSLPHQGKMAYEQYF.

Only a few counts were recorded for this clonotype. This chain links TRBV6-1 with TRBJ2-5; 10 nucleotides agree with TRBD2. CDR1 is MNHNS, CDR2 SASEGT, per germline. This CDR3 comprises 13 residues. V lost 6 bases to trimming and J lost 5 bases; unmatched junction nucleotides: 3. CDR3 region: CASRASGGETQYF. The CDR3 DNA is TGTGCCAGCAGGGCTAGCGGGGGTGAGACCCAGTACTTC.

This clonotype was recorded at least ten times. This chain connects TRBV5-1 to TRBJ2-2, with D perhaps TRBD1 (5 bases). Germline loops: CDR1 SGHRS, CDR2 YFSETQ. Trimming stripped 6 bases from V and 6 bases from J, with 15 bases between. The CDR3 runs 14 residues. The chain's CDR3 is CASKIVVGAGELFF. Written as DNA, the CDR3 is TGCGCCAGCAAAATAGTAGTAGGGGCCGGGGAGCTGTTTTTT.

This clonotype showed up many times. The rearrangement uses TRBV28 and TRBJ2-7; D assignment may be TRBD1 or TRBD2 (5 bases each). Germline lookup yields CDR1 MDHEN and CDR2 SYDVKM. Between the trimmed V and J ends, which lost 8 bases and 3 bases, there was a span of 17 bases. There are 14 residues in the CDR3. CDR3 in amino acids: CASLNPGRYYEQYF. DNA for the CDR3: TGTGCCAGCCTCAACCCGGGACGATACTACGAGCAGTACTTC.

This clonotype has a count of ten or more. V is TRBV5-1 and J is TRBJ2-7; D is unresolved. The germline gives CDR1 SGHRS, CDR2 YFSETQ. Trimming stripped 4 bases from V and 4 bases from J, with 12 bases between. The CDR3 is 13 residues long. CDR3 region: CASSLRSNYEQYF. CDR3 coding DNA: TGCGCCAGCAGCCTCCGATCCAATTACGAGCAGTACTTC.

This clonotype was seen ten or more times. The gene calls are TRBV6-2 or TRBV6-3 and TRBJ1-5; 7 bases are shared with TRBD1. Germline assignment: CDR1 MNHEY and CDR2 SVGEGT. Trimming at V came to 5 bases and at J to 0 bases, leaving 10 bases not matched to a gene. CDR3 size: 17 residues. Written as DNA, the CDR3 is TGTGCCAGCAGTGAAAGGGGACAGCGCCATAGCAATCAGCCCCAGCATTTT. Encoded protein: CASSERGQRHSNQPQHF.

This clonotype was recorded many times. The J gene is TRBJ2-1, the V gene TRBV10-3, with 12 bases that match TRBD2. V shed 4 bases, J shed 7 bases, and the junction held 5 bases outside the gene matches. Germline V gene data show CDR1 as ENHRY and CDR2 as SYGVKD. CDR3 size: 15 residues. The CDR3 here is CAISGPGTSGNEQFF. CDR3 sequence (DNA): TGTGCCATCAGTGGTCCCGGGACTAGCGGGAATGAGCAGTTCTTC.

This clonotype was seen only a few times. The chain uses TRBV25-1 and TRBJ2-1, with a weak D call TRBD2 (5 bases). The CDR3 totals 17 residues. V dropped 1 base and J dropped 4 bases, with 17 bases sitting between them. The V gene's germline CDR1 is MGHDK and CDR2 SYGVNS. The CDR3 spells CASSESKTGIPYNEQFF. The DNA of the CDR3 is TGTGCCAGCAGTGAATCTAAGACGGGGATCCCTTACAATGAGCAGTTCTTC.

Regarding this clonotype: Since the CDR3 does not end with the conserved phenylalanine or tryptophan, this likely comes from a read error. The chain uses TRBV12-3 or TRBV12-4 and TRBJ2-2; D ambiguous. Trimming left V 6 bases short and J 1 base short, with 9 bases between. The CDR3 covers 14 residues. The CDR3 DNA follows: TGTGCCAGCAGCCAGTTACGGAACACCGGGGAGCTGTTTTCT. Translating gives CASSQLRNTGELFS.

The chain is built from TRBV12-3 or TRBV12-4 and TRBJ2-7; D might be TRBD2 (7 bases). V lost 1 base to trimming and J lost 3 bases, with 13 bases between them. CDR3 length: 15 amino acids. For the CDR3, the DNA is TGTGCCAGCAGTTTAGGGGGGGGCCCCCGCTACGAGCAGTACTTC. Its translation is CASSLGGGPRYEQYF.

Many counts were recorded for this clonotype. This sequence joins TRBV15 and TRBJ2-3, with D perhaps TRBD2 (6 bases). Trimming shortened V by 0 bases and J by 8 bases, and 15 bases separated the two germline ends. CDR1 is LNHNV, CDR2 YYDKDF, per germline (reference sequence). The CDR3 covers 15 residues. CDR3 DNA sequence: TGTGCCACCAGCAGAGATCGTCTAGCGTCTGTTACGCAGTATTTT. Amino acid sequence: CATSRDRLASVTQYF.

This clonotype was seen ten or more times. The V call is TRBV20-1, the J call TRBJ1-5; D gene unclear. This CDR3 contains 13 residues. The germline gives CDR1 DFQATT, CDR2 SNEGSKA (reference sequence). V shed 2 bases and J shed 4 bases, with 9 bases lying between them. In DNA form, the CDR3 reads TGCAGTGCTAGACAGGCCATGAATCAGCCCCAGCATTTT. As protein: CSARQAMNQPQHF.